The 25 T cell receptor beta chains below come from one sample, sequenced in a study of blood T cell repertoires in COVID-19. Generated by immunoSEQ multiplex PCR, the TCRdb table keeps only in-frame clones and is missing some. The table has 300,000 to 350,000 clones, 80% to 90% seen once. Source material: PBMCs or T cells enriched from blood (not recorded which). The source of these receptors is a woman between 35 and 50 years old with acute COVID-19.

This clone appeared many times. The J gene is TRBJ1-2, the V gene TRBV4-3, with 8 bases identical to TRBD1. This CDR3 has 14 residues. The V gene's germline CDR1 is LGHNA and CDR2 YSLEER. The V gene end was trimmed by 4 bases and the J gene end by 4 bases; junction bases not matched to a gene: 5. The CDR3 DNA is TGCGCCAGCAGCCGGAGGACAGGGAGCTATGGCTACACCTTC. It specifies CASSRRTGSYGYTF.

The chain uses TRBV7-9 and TRBJ1-2, with TRBD1 matching 9 bases. The V segment lost 2 bases and the J segment 4 bases; nucleotides outside the gene matches: 5. The CDR3 sequence is 15 residues long. The germline V gene has CDR1 SEHNR and CDR2 FQNEAQ (reference sequence). CDR3 protein: CASSLNWGQGYGYTF. CDR3 nucleotide sequence: TGTGCCAGCAGCTTAAACTGGGGACAGGGCTATGGCTACACCTTC.

The rearrangement links TRBV6-5 to TRBJ1-3; D might be TRBD1 (6 bases). The CDR3 has 14 amino acids. Trimming took 10 bases from V and 2 from J, leaving 15 bases between them. Germline assignment: CDR1 MNHEY and CDR2 SVGAGI. The CDR3, as DNA: TGTGCCACCCGAAAACAGGGAACTGGAAACACCATATATTTT. Translated, it gives CATRKQGTGNTIYF.

This clone was found a few times. This chain connects TRBV11-3 to TRBJ2-1, with D possibly TRBD2 on 7 matching bases. This CDR3 spans 18 amino acids. V gave up 5 bases and J gave up 5 bases, with 25 bases separating them. Germline CDR1 SGHNT, CDR2 YENEEA. CDR3: CASSAYSGGGSLNNEQFF. The CDR3 nucleotides are TGTGCCAGCAGCGCATACTCGGGGGGCGGGAGTCTCAACAATGAGCAGTTCTTC.

The chain uses TRBV14 and TRBJ2-5; D uncertain. Germline CDR1 reads SGHDN; CDR2 reads FVKESK. This CDR3 region has 15 residues. V gave up 0 bases and J gave up 1 base, with 9 bases separating them. This CDR3 reads CASSQDHYSQETQYF. The CDR3 DNA sequence: TGTGCCAGCAGCCAAGATCATTACAGCCAAGAGACCCAGTACTTC. Together with reference TRBV14 and TRBJ2-5, the CDR3 gives the full variable domain: EAGVTQFPSHSVIEKGQTVTLRCDPISGHDNLYWYRRVMGKEIKFLLHFVKESKQDESGMPNNRFLAERTGGTYSTLKVQPAELEDSGVYFCASSQDHYSQETQYFGPGTRLLVL.

This clone was seen only a few times. This sample includes further DNA sequences coding for the same CDR3. This chain joins TRBV14 and TRBJ2-3; a weak D match, TRBD2 (6 bases). Trimming stripped 0 bases from V and 2 bases from J, with 12 bases between. Germline V CDR1 and CDR2: SGHDN, FVKESK. This CDR3 spans 16 amino acids. CDR3 nucleotide sequence: TGTGCCAGCAGCCAAGATCTGGGAGGCTTCACAGATACGCAGTATTTT. Translation: CASSQDLGGFTDTQYF.

The gene calls are TRBV23-1 and TRBJ2-1, with TRBD2 matching 7 bases. TRBV23-1 is placed among ORFs of uncertain function. The CDR3 runs to 14 residues. V dropped 7 bases and J dropped 3; count of bases not matched to a gene: 6. The DNA for the CDR3 is TGCGCCAGCATTGGCCTAGCGGACTACAATGAGCAGTTCTTC. This translates into CASIGLADYNEQFF.

Regarding this clone: Within the sample, other DNA sequences also encode this same CDR3. This chain connects TRBV5-1 to TRBJ2-2; D perhaps matches TRBD1 (6 bases). The germline CDR1 and CDR2 sequences are SGHRS and YFSETQ. The V gene lost 0 bases and the J gene lost 6 bases, with 9 bases spanning the gap. The CDR3 spans 14 residues. This CDR3 reads CASSLGQAAGELFF. The DNA for the CDR3 is TGCGCCAGCAGCTTGGGACAGGCGGCCGGGGAGCTGTTTTTT. The variable domain in full, completed from reference TRBV5-1 and TRBJ2-2, reads KAGVTQTPRYLIKTRGQQVTLSCSPISGHRSVSWYQQTPGQGLQFLFEYFSETQRNKGNFPGRFSGRQFSNSRSEMNVSTLELGDSALYLCASSLGQAAGELFFGEGSRLTVL.

The rearrangement links TRBV7-8 to TRBJ2-7; maybe TRBD1 (6 bases). Germline CDR1 and CDR2: SGHVS and FQNEAQ. V was pared by 5 bases and J by 4 bases, with 15 bases between. CDR3 length: 14 residues. The CDR3 sequence is CASSAGAVGYEQYF. DNA for the CDR3: TGTGCCAGCAGCGCAGGGGCGGTCGGGTACGAGCAGTACTTC.

The chain joins TRBV6-4 to TRBJ1-1, with 9 bases matching TRBD1. Germline lookup yields CDR1 MRHNA and CDR2 SNTAGT. The trim removed 4 bases at V and 6 bases at J, leaving 9 bases unmatched. The CDR3 extends over 15 amino acids. CDR3 in amino acids: CASSAMTGGESEAFF. The CDR3 nucleotides are TGTGCCAGCAGTGCGATGACAGGGGGAGAATCTGAAGCTTTCTTT.

The J gene is TRBJ1-2, the V gene TRBV5-8; no clear D gene. This CDR3 comprises 13 residues. V lost 4 bases to trimming and J lost 4 bases, with 11 bases between them. The V gene's germline CDR1 is SGHTS and CDR2 YDEGEE. The chain's CDR3 is CASSHGVLYGYTF. CDR3 sequence (DNA): TGTGCCAGCAGCCACGGGGTTCTCTATGGCTACACCTTC.

The chain is built from TRBV7-2 and TRBJ2-7; D call uncertain. This CDR3 is 14 amino acids long. Trimming pared 5 bases from V and 3 bases from J, leaving 14 bases between. CDR1 is SGHTA, CDR2 FQGNSA, per germline. This chain's CDR3 is CASSSKPADYEQYF. The CDR3 DNA reads as TGTGCCAGCAGCAGTAAACCCGCAGACTACGAGCAGTACTTC.

The table lists this clone with a few counts. This chain joins TRBV29-1 and TRBJ2-2; the D is unclear. CDR3 length equals 14 residues. Trimming took 0 bases from V and 6 from J, leaving 11 bases between them. Germline V gene data show CDR1 as SQVTM and CDR2 as ANQGSEA. CDR3 residues: CSVEDGSRSGELFF. CDR3 nucleotides: TGCAGCGTTGAAGACGGATCTAGGTCCGGGGAGCTGTTTTTT.

The rearrangement links TRBV28 to TRBJ1-6, with 9 bases identical to TRBD1. This CDR3 region has 19 residues. From germline, CDR1 is MDHEN and CDR2 SYDVKM. J gave up 0 bases and V 4 bases, and 10 bases lay outside the gene matches. The CDR3 sequence is CASSSSGTGHSSYNSPLHF. As DNA, the CDR3 is TGTGCCAGCAGTTCCTCCGGGACAGGGCATAGCTCCTATAATTCACCCCTCCACTTT.

The gene calls are TRBV4-2 and TRBJ1-5, with D perhaps TRBD1 (5 bases). Germline-derived CDR1 and CDR2 are LGHNA and YNFKEQ. The CDR3 spans 17 residues. Between the trimmed V and J ends, which lost 0 bases and 0 bases, there was a span of 12 bases. CDR3 nucleotide sequence: TGTGCCAGCAGCCAAGATCGGGGGGGGAATAGCAATCAGCCCCAGCATTTT. This encodes CASSQDRGGNSNQPQHF.

This chain joins TRBV29-1 and TRBJ2-3, with D possibly matching TRBD2 (7 bases). V shed 6 bases and J shed 0 bases, with 16 bases lying between them. The CDR3 contains 15 residues. CDR1 is SQVTM and CDR2 is ANQGSEA in the germline V gene. CDR3 sequence reads: CSVAGASDSTDTQYF. Written as DNA, the CDR3 is TGCAGCGTCGCGGGGGCTAGCGATAGCACAGATACGCAGTATTTT.

The rearrangement uses TRBV6-5 and TRBJ2-1; perhaps TRBD2 as D (5 bases). V lost 2 bases and J 8 bases, leaving 13 bases between the germline ends. The CDR3 is 14 residues long. Germline CDR1 is MNHEY and CDR2 is SVGAGI. CDR3: CASSYTIGGYEQFF. The DNA for the CDR3 is TGTGCCAGCAGTTACACTATTGGAGGCTATGAGCAGTTCTTC.

This sequence joins TRBV19 and TRBJ1-4; 9 bases line up with TRBD1. In germline, CDR1 is LNHDA, CDR2 SQIVND (reference sequence). The V segment lost 5 bases and the J segment 0 bases; nucleotides outside the gene matches: 16. The CDR3 contains 20 residues. The DNA of the CDR3 is TGTGCCAGTAGTTCCCGCCACCTGGGACAGGGTACTCCAACTAATGAAAAACTGTTTTTT. This codes for CASSSRHLGQGTPTNEKLFF.

This clone was recorded once. The rearrangement uses TRBV10-3 and TRBJ1-1; no definite D call. The CDR3 is made up of 17 amino acids. The germline V gene has CDR1 ENHRY and CDR2 SYGVKD. With 1 base removed from V and 0 bases from J, the gap between germline ends came to 15 bases. The CDR3 spells CAISEFIGLAMNTEAFF. In nucleotides, the CDR3 is TGTGCCATCAGTGAGTTCATCGGACTGGCTATGAACACTGAAGCTTTCTTT.

This sequence joins TRBV27 and TRBJ2-7; maybe TRBD1 (6 bases). The ends were cut back, 6 bases at V and 5 bases at J, with 14 bases in the middle. CDR3 length: 13 residues. CDR1 is MNHEY and CDR2 is SMNVEV in the germline V gene (reference sequence). The CDR3 protein is CASSTTGFHEQYF. As DNA, the CDR3 is TGTGCCAGCAGCACTACAGGGTTCCACGAGCAGTACTTC.

CDR3 loop: CASRKAQGYNSPLHF. The CDR3 bases are TGTGCCAGCAGAAAAGCACAGGGCTATAATTCACCCCTCCACTTT. This chain joins TRBV6-5 and TRBJ1-6; tentative D call: TRBD1 (6 bases). Germline CDR1 is MNHEY and CDR2 is SVGAGI. This CDR3 has 15 residues. V was clipped by 6 bases and J by 3 bases, with 12 bases between them.

The rearrangement uses TRBV28 and TRBJ2-3; 7 bases fit TRBD1. The CDR3 runs 14 residues. The V segment lost 6 bases and the J segment 3 bases; nucleotides outside the gene matches: 6. The V gene's germline CDR1 is MDHEN and CDR2 SYDVKM. The CDR3 region is CASSPPGGTDTQYF. Written as DNA, the CDR3 is TGTGCCAGCAGCCCTCCAGGGGGAACAGATACGCAGTATTTT.

The gene calls are TRBV14 and TRBJ1-3; 7 bases align to TRBD1. The trim removed 0 bases at V and 9 bases at J, leaving 5 bases unmatched. CDR1 is SGHDN, CDR2 FVKESK, per germline. The CDR3 contains 14 residues. The CDR3 region has the DNA TGTGCCAGCAGCCAAGAGACAGGGTCGGGCACCATATATTTT. Translating it yields CASSQETGSGTIYF.

This clone was found a few times. The CDR3 bases are TGTGCCAGCAGTCGCGGGGGACAAGAGACCCAGTACTTC. This sequence encodes CASSRGGQETQYF. The chain joins TRBV12-3 or TRBV12-4 to TRBJ2-5; 7 nucleotides agree with TRBD2. The ends lost 5 bases at V and 2 bases at J; junction bases unmatched: 2. The CDR3 contains 13 residues.

This chain uses TRBV20-1 with TRBJ1-1, with D unclear. This CDR3 has 11 residues. Trimming shortened V by 6 bases and J by 1 base, and 6 bases separated the two germline ends. CDR1 and CDR2 (germline): DFQATT, SNEGSKA (reference sequence). The CDR3 sequence: CSASENTEAFF. As DNA, the CDR3 is TGCAGTGCCTCAGAGAACACTGAAGCTTTCTTT.